This record covers a single TCR beta chain. There is no known antigen for this receptor. No much larger clone exists at a distance of one base, and base qualities are not known. These data are taken from a study of human T cells and chemical hapten exposure (dated by TCRdb to 2020 to 2022). Context from the whole study: For sensitization, 2% DPC in acetone was applied to an approximately 2 cm by approximately 2 cm area of upper inner arm skin. Throughout the approximately 25-week study period, patients were also given weekly therapeutic DPC doses on the scalp. Patch testing was performed on the upper back with Finn chambers containing 0.01% DPC, and the patch tests were scored after 6 days according to International Contact Dermatitis Research Group standards. Most of the patients in the cohort were female, and the cohort covered alopecia areata with under or over 50% scalp involvement, alopecia totalis and alopecia universalis. The libraries were sequenced as a pool, and the TCR yield per sample differed mostly because of small variations in library volumes within the pool. This study followed changes in the peripheral blood TCR repertoire in vivo during primary and secondary sensitization of alopecia patients to the hapten diphenylcyclopropenone (DPC). Blood was sampled from patients pre-sensitization (week 0) and at 2, 6 and about 24 weeks after DPC sensitization. For TCR sequencing, blood came from 25 to 35 alopecia patients at anywhere from one to four time points (pre-sensitization, 2, 6 and 24 weeks). What the study reported, not specific to this receptor: After repeated subsampling, changes were observed in the strength of the expansion versus patch-test correlation and in the threshold at which the correlation became significant. No change with DPC sensitization was found in the number of TCRs above 1 in 1000 frequency, and no evidence of global repertoire structure alterations was found. The number of PT1 expanded TCRs positively correlated with patch test score, significant at thresholds 8, 16 and 32 but not 4. Compared with pre-sensitization or healthy control sets, expanded TCRs formed significantly more large CDR3 similarity clusters, which is consistent with antigen-driven responses. All patients had alopecia, a presumed autoimmune disease, so their immune response might differ from that of healthy individuals.

The time point label here, explained by the study, means: patch test 3, about 24 weeks after DPC sensitization. The intended sense of this specimen's treatment or condition label: therapeutic diphenylcyclopropenone sensitization with weekly scalp DPC. Blood at each patch-test visit was drawn before the patch test was applied. Patients were considered eligible if aged 18 to 70, diagnosed with alopecia and deemed suitable for DPC therapy, and patients were excluded if pregnant. Total RNA was isolated from unfractionated whole blood collected in Tempus Blood RNA tubes. Library preparation was by RACE. The run used a NextSeq 500. During library preparation, unique molecular identifiers were attached to individual cDNA molecules so that TCRs could be counted quantitatively and reproducibly. Both TCR alpha and TCR beta chains were sequenced from each blood RNA sample. The authors' pipeline ran thus. A median of roughly 100,000 TCRs per sample was observed, with a range of about 23,224 to 690,600. V, J and CDR3 annotation of the TCR reads was performed with the Decombinator software suite. Every sample was subsampled to the same number of TCRs (28,000) for the PS versus PT1 abundance plots. TCRs were defined as expanded if absent before sensitization and observed at least eight times at the 2-week time point. In TCRdb, the public reads were trimmed at Q25 with fastp and aligned with MiXCR, with productive beta chains retained. Rows are unified per CDR3 protein, each entry keeping the most common DNA and genes. The V and J calls were determined by TCRdb, not by the authors. The sample data list 100,000 or so distinct CDR3 sequences, and around 34% of these were observed just once. The ten largest make up about 2.9% of the sample.

The V and J ends are trimmed by 5 bases and 2 bases, leaving 2 bases between them. The germline V gene supplies CDR1 ENHRY and CDR2 SYGVKD. The CDR3, from cysteine to phenylalanine, totals 11 residues. The DNA shown is the 33-base CDR3, in frame from base 1. This chain is built from TRBV10-3 and TRBJ2-3; the D gene cannot be resolved reliably. The TCR was taken from a man in his forties or fifties with alopecia areata. Some clones in this sample may be carry-over from other donors' samples. This specimen was whole blood, taken in connection with sensitization to the hapten diphenylcyclopropenone (DPC). CDR3 reads: CAISSTDTQYF. The DNA sequence is as follows: TGTGCCATCAGTTCCACAGATACGCAGTATTTT.